One and the same sample provided the 3 T cell receptor beta chains below, sequenced in a study of lymphopenia after photon versus proton radiotherapy. The repertoire was sequenced with immunoSEQ multiplex PCR; TCRdb's copy has only in-frame clones and lacks some. The sample carries over 15,000 clones, around 90% recorded once. The input for sequencing was peripheral blood, taken from a patient treated with photon-based radiotherapy. Every receptor here comes from a man aged 55 to 69 with pancreatic cancer.

V gene TRBV6-5 combines with J gene TRBJ1-1; tentatively, D is TRBD1 (5 bases). The ends were cut back, 2 bases at V and 1 base at J, with 8 bases in the middle. From germline, CDR1 is MNHEY and CDR2 SVGAGI. The CDR3 covers 14 residues. The CDR3 region is CASSYTGSNTEAFF. CDR3 coding DNA: TGTGCCAGCAGTTACACAGGATCGAACACTGAAGCTTTCTTT.

The chain is built from TRBV4-1 and TRBJ2-7, with 7 bases aligning to TRBD1. The germline V gene encodes CDR1 MGHRA and CDR2 YSYEKL. V gave up 2 bases and J gave up 4 bases; unmatched junction bases: 5. The CDR3 runs 14 residues. CDR3 sequence (DNA): TGCGCCAGCAGCCAATATCAGACAGGGTACGAGCAGTACTTC. Translated, it gives CASSQYQTGYEQYF.

The V gene is TRBV5-1, the J gene TRBJ1-2; D unclear. CDR1 is SGHRS and CDR2 is YFSETQ in the germline V gene. This CDR3 comprises 14 residues. Trimming cost V 4 bases and J 6 bases, with 16 bases left between them. CDR3 region: CASSPNPSIDGYTF. For the CDR3, the DNA is TGCGCCAGCAGCCCGAACCCCTCGATAGATGGCTACACCTTC.